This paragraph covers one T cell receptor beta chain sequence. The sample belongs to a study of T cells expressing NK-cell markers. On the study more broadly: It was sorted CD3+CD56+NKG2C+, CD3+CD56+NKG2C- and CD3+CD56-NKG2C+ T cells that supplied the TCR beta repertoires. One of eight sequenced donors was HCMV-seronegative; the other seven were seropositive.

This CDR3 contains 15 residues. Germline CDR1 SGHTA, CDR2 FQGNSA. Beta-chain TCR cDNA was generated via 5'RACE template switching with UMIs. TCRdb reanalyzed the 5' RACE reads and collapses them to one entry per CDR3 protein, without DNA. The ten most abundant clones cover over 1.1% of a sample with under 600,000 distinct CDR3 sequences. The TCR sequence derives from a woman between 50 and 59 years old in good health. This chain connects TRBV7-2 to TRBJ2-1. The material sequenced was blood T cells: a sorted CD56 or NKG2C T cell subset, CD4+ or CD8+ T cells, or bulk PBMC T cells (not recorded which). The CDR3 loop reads CASSRVGYAYNEQFF.